This T cell receptor beta chain was retrieved from a study of control samples from healthy donors and cancer patients. The data were produced by immunoSEQ multiplex PCR, yet TCRdb's version contains in-frame clones alone and is incomplete. The sample holds roughly 130,000 clones; 80% to 95% are singletons and the top ten take roughly 2.5%. CDR3 length equals 15 residues. J was trimmed by 4 bases and V by 3 bases; bases with no gene match: 6. CDR1 and CDR2 (germline): KGHSH, LQKENI. This chain uses TRBV18 with TRBJ1-1, with TRBD1 identical over 9 bases. The sequenced sample was blood. This sequence was found in a young man in good health. CDR3 sequence (DNA): TGTGCCAGCTCACCCGTGACAGGGGGGATCACTGAAGCTTTCTTT. This translates into CASSPVTGGITEAFF.